The entry below gives a single TCR beta chain sequence along with its context. What it recognizes is unknown. The data originate from a study of shared clonotypes between healthy human individuals. Findings and caveats of the study: The study found lower generation probabilities in non-shared clonotypes than in those shared by all four donors.

Donors comprised only Caucasian adults living in Nashville, Tennessee. The study separated CD4+ cells into CD45RA+ naive and CD45RA-negative memory subsets. J gave up 2 bases and V 0 bases, and 2 bases lay outside the gene matches. This CDR3 contains 15 residues. Germline CDR1 reads SGHRS; CDR2 reads YFSETQ. A 200 ng quantity of DNA, some 30,000 T cell genomes, went into the sorted-subset replicate PCRs. Sequenced by immunoSEQ multiplex PCR; TCRdb stores in-frame clones only, minus some. In the table there are some 2,500,000 clones, 93% of which are singletons. This sequence joins TRBV5-1 and TRBJ2-4; 7 bases line up with TRBD1. The sample was naive CD4+ T cells from PBMCs. Noted subset: CD45RA+ positively selected. The TCR was taken from a man between 18 and 29 years old in good health. Some clones in this sample may be carry-over from other donors' samples. As DNA, the CDR3 is TGCGCCAGCAGCTTGGGGGACAGACCCAAAAACATTCAGTACTTC. Translation: CASSLGDRPKNIQYF. The full variable domain, with the rest looked up from reference TRBV5-1 and TRBJ2-4, is KAGVTQTPRYLIKTRGQQVTLSCSPISGHRSVSWYQQTPGQGLQFLFEYFSETQRNKGNFPGRFSGRQFSNSRSEMNVSTLELGDSALYLCASSLGDRPKNIQYFGAGTRLSVL.